This T cell receptor beta chain was sequenced in a study of blood T cell repertoires in COVID-19. Overall study: The origin of the acute and convalescent COVID-19 samples was the United States, Italy and Spain. Sample material is recorded as cDNA or gDNA derived from T cells, B-cell-depleted T cells, or PBMCs.

Per the study methods: Cell counts per sample came from amplifying reference gene primers. The protocol was immunoSEQ multiplex PCR, while the TCRdb copy is restricted to in-frame clones and leaves out a portion. That table furnishes V, J and clone size, whereas the DNA furnished D and trimming. The sample holds about 47,000 clones, 70% to 90% seen once. This CDR3 has 13 residues. CDR1 is LNHDA and CDR2 is SQIVND in the germline V gene (reference sequence). V was shortened by 4 bases and J by 5 bases, with 11 bases between the two germline ends. The chain recombines TRBV19 with TRBJ2-5; the D gene is possibly TRBD2 (6 bases). This sequence originates from a man aged 45 to 65 with active COVID-19. Sequencing was performed on peripheral blood. For the CDR3, the DNA is TGTGCCAGTAGTAAGCGGGCCGGTGAGACCCAGTACTTC. This gives the protein CASSKRAGETQYF.